This TCR beta chain was identified in a study of human thymus T cells. Study observations and caveats: Across thymic and blood repertoires, the usage of V and J genes appeared to be biased.

Surgeons resected thymus tissue during corrective heart surgery. The donor group consisted of healthy Finnish infants who were having corrective surgery for congenital heart defects. Libraries were prepared by immunoSEQ multiplex PCR; TCRdb keeps only in-frame clonotypes and omits some of them. The profile shows about 130,000 clones, 90% to 95% of them singletons. This CDR3 region has 16 residues. The V gene end was trimmed by 3 bases and the J gene end by 1 base; junction bases not matched to a gene: 12. Germline CDR1 reads GTSNPN; CDR2 reads SVGIG (reference sequence). Concerning this clone itself: Its target is unknown.

V is TRBV30 and J is TRBJ2-7; TRBD1 aligns across 7 bases. The source of this sequence is a boy in the first two years of life with a congenital heart defect but otherwise immunologically healthy. Sequencing was carried out using thymus tissue. The CDR3 nucleotides read TGTGCCTGGAGCCAACCAACCGGGACAGTGTCCTACGAGCAGTACTTC. Translated: CAWSQPTGTVSYEQYF.